Below, 14 T cell receptor beta chains from the same sample are listed, as sequenced in a study of cytomegalovirus exposure and HLA in healthy donors. Both 60 Vbeta primers and 13 Jbeta primers went into the PCR. The table came from immunoSEQ multiplex PCR; TCRdb's copy has only in-frame clones and leaves some out. The sample holds about 120,000 clones, about 8% seen once. The specimen sequenced was PBMCs. The receptors originated from a woman aged 40 to 50 in good health and CMV-seropositive.

V gene TRBV6-6 combines with J gene TRBJ1-1; 8 nucleotides line up with TRBD1. The V gene's germline CDR1 is MNHNY and CDR2 SVGAGI (reference sequence). V shed 2 bases, J shed 2 bases, and the junction held 1 base outside the gene matches. The length of the CDR3 is 14 residues. The CDR3: CASSYGQGNTEAFF. The CDR3 DNA is TGTGCCAGCAGTTACGGACAGGGAAACACTGAAGCTTTCTTT.

This clone was seen a handful of times. This rearrangement joins TRBV29-1 to TRBJ1-2; D is undetermined. The germline CDR1 and CDR2 sequences are SQVTM and ANQGSEA. Trimming took off 6 bases at V and 5 bases at J, with 19 bases between the two ends. The CDR3 spans 14 residues. CDR3 nucleotides: TGCAGCGTGAGGGCGGGAACCAGCCGATATGGCTACACCTTC. It translates to CSVRAGTSRYGYTF.

The chain combines TRBV28 with TRBJ2-1; D perhaps matches TRBD2 (6 bases). V dropped 5 bases and J dropped 5 bases, with 19 bases sitting between them. The germline V gene has CDR1 MDHEN and CDR2 SYDVKM. This CDR3 is 16 amino acids long. The CDR3 sequence: CASSPRLDGAHNEQFF. CDR3 nucleotides: TGTGCCAGCAGTCCGCGACTAGACGGGGCACACAATGAGCAGTTCTTC.

Only a few counts were recorded for this clone. This rearrangement joins TRBV5-1 to TRBJ1-2; 9 bases are a match to TRBD1. Germline CDR1 reads SGHRS; CDR2 reads YFSETQ. The CDR3 is made up of 13 amino acids. With 4 bases clipped from V and 6 bases from J, the junction kept 4 bases outside the gene matches. DNA of the CDR3: TGCGCCAGCAGCAGGGACAGGGAAGATGGCTACACCTTC. Translated, it gives CASSRDREDGYTF.

This clone was detected a few times. The CDR3 nucleotides read TGTGCCAGCAGCTTAGATGCCGGGGGTAACTATATGAACACTGAAGCTTTCTTT. It yields the protein CASSLDAGGNYMNTEAFF. The rearrangement uses TRBV11-2 and TRBJ1-1; D may be TRBD1 (5 bases). The CDR3 runs to 18 residues. From germline, CDR1 is SGHAT and CDR2 FQNNGV. V was cut by 0 bases and J by 0 bases, with 17 bases left in between.

This chain connects TRBV25-1 to TRBJ1-3; D possibly corresponds to TRBD1 (6 bases). Germline assignment: CDR1 MGHDK and CDR2 SYGVNS. Trimming pared 7 bases from V and 0 bases from J, leaving 10 bases between. This CDR3 has 14 residues. Written as DNA, the CDR3 is TGTGCCAGCACAGGGGTATCCTCTGGAAACACCATATATTTT. It yields the protein CASTGVSSGNTIYF.

This clone was observed a few times. V is TRBV28 and J is TRBJ2-3, with 8 nucleotides matching TRBD2. V lost 8 bases to trimming and J lost 2 bases; unmatched junction nucleotides: 12. The germline V gene has CDR1 MDHEN and CDR2 SYDVKM. The CDR3 has 16 amino acids. This chain's CDR3 is CASSLERGPDTDTQYF. CDR3 DNA sequence: TGTGCCAGCTCCCTGGAGCGGGGGCCGGACACAGATACGCAGTATTTT.

The chain has TRBV16 and TRBJ2-7; D is undetermined. V was shortened by 0 bases and J by 1 base, with 7 bases between the two germline ends. CDR3 length equals 14 residues. Germline V CDR1 and CDR2: KGHSY, FQNENV. CDR3 in DNA: TGTGCCAGCAGCCAATCCACGGGTTCCTACGAGCAGTACTTC. This gives the protein CASSQSTGSYEQYF.

This clone was observed a handful of times. The chain is built from TRBV6-4 and TRBJ1-2; TRBD1 matches at 8 bases. Germline CDR1 and CDR2: MRHNA and SNTAGT. The CDR3 is 12 residues long. The V and J ends lost 7 bases and 8 bases, in that order; junction bases with no gene match: 6. CDR3 nucleotide sequence: TGTGCCAGCACGACAGGGGCCAGCGGCTACACCTTC. Its protein product is CASTTGASGYTF.

The rearrangement uses TRBV5-1 and TRBJ2-3; 8 bases map to TRBD2. CDR1 is SGHRS and CDR2 is YFSETQ in the germline V gene. The CDR3 is 16 amino acids. With 0 bases clipped from V and 4 bases from J, the junction kept 7 bases outside the gene matches. The CDR3 here is CASSLAGTSPSDTQYF. In DNA, the CDR3 is TGCGCCAGCAGCTTGGCCGGGACTAGTCCCTCAGATACGCAGTATTTT. Based on the CDR3 plus reference TRBV5-1 and TRBJ2-3, the full variable domain is KAGVTQTPRYLIKTRGQQVTLSCSPISGHRSVSWYQQTPGQGLQFLFEYFSETQRNKGNFPGRFSGRQFSNSRSEMNVSTLELGDSALYLCASSLAGTSPSDTQYFGPGTRLTVL.

This clone was seen a handful of times. The V gene is TRBV19, the J gene TRBJ2-5, with TRBD2 matching over 10 bases. The CDR3 sequence is 18 residues long. J lost 0 bases, V lost 3 bases, and 10 bases had no gene match. CDR1 and CDR2 from the germline V gene are LNHDA and SQIVND (reference sequence). The CDR3 sequence is CASSMGGSGGMYQETQYF. DNA of the CDR3: TGTGCCAGTAGTATGGGGGGTAGCGGGGGGATGTACCAAGAGACCCAGTACTTC.

This clone occurred a few times. Other nucleotide sequences in the sample specify the same CDR3. V usage is TRBV9 and J usage is TRBJ1-3, with D unresolved. CDR1 is SGDLS and CDR2 is YYNGEE in the germline V gene. The CDR3 spans 14 residues. The V end lost 0 bases, the J end lost 2 bases, and 6 bases lay between the germline ends. The CDR3 DNA is TGTGCCAGCAGCGTAGGAGGTACTGGAAACACCATATATTTT. As protein: CASSVGGTGNTIYF.

The chain couples TRBV6-1 to TRBJ2-5; 9 nucleotides match TRBD2. Unmatched junction bases numbered 12, after V lost 4 bases and J lost 0 bases. CDR3 length equals 18 residues. Germline-derived CDR1 and CDR2 are MNHNS and SASEGT. CDR3 DNA: TGTGCCAGCAGTGGGCTAGCGGGGCGACAACCTGACCAAGAGACCCAGTACTTC. Its translation is CASSGLAGRQPDQETQYF.

The rearrangement links TRBV7-9 to TRBJ1-5, with 7 nucleotides matching TRBD1. Germline assignment: CDR1 SEHNR and CDR2 FQNEAQ (reference sequence). The CDR3 has 14 amino acids. The ends lost 5 bases at V and 5 bases at J; junction bases unmatched: 6. CDR3 region: CASSPGDRYQPQHF. The CDR3 DNA reads as TGTGCCAGCAGCCCAGGGGACAGATATCAGCCCCAGCATTTT.